This record concerns one T cell receptor beta chain sequence. Clones were read by immunoSEQ multiplex PCR, and TCRdb kept only the in-frame ones, dropping some. The sample includes some 75,000 clones, approximately 90% of them seen just once. The data belong to a study of PD-L1 blockade in urothelial cancer. The wider study: Blood samples had a median of approximately 140,000 T cells, tens of thousands of unique TCRs, and clonality approximately 0.085.

Specified time point: peripheral blood 6 weeks after treatment start. V was cut by 0 bases and J by 4 bases, with 11 bases left in between. Germline V gives CDR1 MNHNY, CDR2 SVGAGI (reference sequence). This CDR3 has 15 residues. The chain recombines TRBV6-6 with TRBJ2-3; tentatively, D is TRBD1 (6 bases). The sequencing used PBMCs, collected around atezolizumab (anti-PD-L1) treatment. The TCR sequence derives from a woman of 80 years or more with urothelial cancer. The CDR3 here is CASSYSGNRADTQYF. CDR3 bases: TGTGCCAGCAGTTACTCAGGCAACAGGGCAGATACGCAGTATTTT.